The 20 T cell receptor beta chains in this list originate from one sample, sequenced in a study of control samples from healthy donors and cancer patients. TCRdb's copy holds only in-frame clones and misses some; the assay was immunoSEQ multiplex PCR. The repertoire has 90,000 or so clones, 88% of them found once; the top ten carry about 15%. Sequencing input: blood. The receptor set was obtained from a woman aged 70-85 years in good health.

CDR3 bases: TGTGCCAGCAGCCAAGTGGGACAGGGAATGAACACTGAAGCTTTCTTT. The encoded protein is CASSQVGQGMNTEAFF. V and J are TRBV3-1 (or the pseudogene TRBV3-2) and TRBJ1-1; 9 bases align to TRBD1. CDR3 length: 16 residues. V lost 1 base and J lost 0; bases outside the gene matches: 3. Germline V lookup: CDR1 LGHDT, CDR2 YNNKEL (reference sequence).

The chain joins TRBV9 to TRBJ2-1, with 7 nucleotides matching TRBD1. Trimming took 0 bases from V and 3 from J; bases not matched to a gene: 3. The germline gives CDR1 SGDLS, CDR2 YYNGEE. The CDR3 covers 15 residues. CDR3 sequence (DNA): TGTGCCAGCAGCGTAGGTGCAGGGGGCTACAATGAGCAGTTCTTC. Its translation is CASSVGAGGYNEQFF.

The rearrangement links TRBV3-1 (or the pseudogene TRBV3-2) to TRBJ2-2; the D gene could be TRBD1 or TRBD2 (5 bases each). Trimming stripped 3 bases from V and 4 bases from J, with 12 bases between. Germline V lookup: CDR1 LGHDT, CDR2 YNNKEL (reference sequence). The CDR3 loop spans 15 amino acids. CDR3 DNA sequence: TGTGCCAGCAGCCACTTTGGGGACCTCACCGGGGAGCTGTTTTTT. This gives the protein CASSHFGDLTGELFF.

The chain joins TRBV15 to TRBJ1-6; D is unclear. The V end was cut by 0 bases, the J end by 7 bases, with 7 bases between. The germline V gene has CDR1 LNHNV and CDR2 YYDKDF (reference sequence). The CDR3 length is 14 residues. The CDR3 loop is CATSRERGNSPLHF. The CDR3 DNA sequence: TGTGCCACCAGCAGAGAAAGAGGGAATTCACCCCTCCACTTT.

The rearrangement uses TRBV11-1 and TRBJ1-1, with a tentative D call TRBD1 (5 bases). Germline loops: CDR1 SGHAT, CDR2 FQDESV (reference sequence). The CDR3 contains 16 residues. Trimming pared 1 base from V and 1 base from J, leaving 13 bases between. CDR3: CASSLGRQSRNTEAFF. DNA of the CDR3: TGTGCCAGCAGCTTAGGAAGACAGTCCAGGAACACTGAAGCTTTCTTT.

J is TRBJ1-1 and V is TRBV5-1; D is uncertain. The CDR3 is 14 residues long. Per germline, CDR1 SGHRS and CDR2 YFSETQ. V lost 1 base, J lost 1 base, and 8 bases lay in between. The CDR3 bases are TGCGCCAGCAGCTTGAGCCCAGGGAACACTGAAGCTTTCTTT. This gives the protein CASSLSPGNTEAFF.

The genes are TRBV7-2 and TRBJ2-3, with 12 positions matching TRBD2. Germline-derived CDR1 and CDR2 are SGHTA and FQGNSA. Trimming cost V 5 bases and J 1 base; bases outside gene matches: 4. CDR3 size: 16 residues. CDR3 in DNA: TGTGCCAGCAGCCTAAGACTAGCGGGGGGCACAGATACGCAGTATTTT. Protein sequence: CASSLRLAGGTDTQYF. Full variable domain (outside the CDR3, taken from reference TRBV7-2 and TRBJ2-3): GAGVSQSPSNKVTEKGKDVELRCDPISGHTALYWYRQSLGQGLEFLIYFQGNSAPDKSGLPSDRFSAERTGGSVSTLTIQRTQQEDSAVYLCASSLRLAGGTDTQYFGPGTRLTVL.

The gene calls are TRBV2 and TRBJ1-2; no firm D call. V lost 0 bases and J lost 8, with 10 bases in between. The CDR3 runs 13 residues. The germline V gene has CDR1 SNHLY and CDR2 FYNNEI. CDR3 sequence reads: CASSEAPGSGYTF. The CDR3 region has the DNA TGTGCCAGCAGTGAAGCACCCGGGTCCGGCTACACCTTC.

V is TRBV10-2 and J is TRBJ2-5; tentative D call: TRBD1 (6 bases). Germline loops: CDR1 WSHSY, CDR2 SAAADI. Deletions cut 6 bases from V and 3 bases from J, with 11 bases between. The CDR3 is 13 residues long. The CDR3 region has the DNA TGCGCCAGCAGCTGGACAGAGAAAGAGACCCAGTACTTC. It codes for CASSWTEKETQYF.

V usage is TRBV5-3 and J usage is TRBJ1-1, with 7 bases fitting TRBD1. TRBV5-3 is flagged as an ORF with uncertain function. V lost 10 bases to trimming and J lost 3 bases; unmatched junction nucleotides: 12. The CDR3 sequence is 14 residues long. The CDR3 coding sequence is TGTGCCCCCCAGGGGGGGATTGGGTACACTGAAGCTTTCTTT. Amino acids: CAPQGGIGYTEAFF.

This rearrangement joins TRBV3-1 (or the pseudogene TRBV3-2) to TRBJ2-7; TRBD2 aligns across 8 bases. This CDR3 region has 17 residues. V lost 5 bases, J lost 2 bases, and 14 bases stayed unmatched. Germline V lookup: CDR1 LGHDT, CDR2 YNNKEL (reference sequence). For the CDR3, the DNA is TGTGCCAGCAGCGCACGGGCGGGGGGCCGCCTAGCCTACGAGCAGTACTTC. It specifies CASSARAGGRLAYEQYF.

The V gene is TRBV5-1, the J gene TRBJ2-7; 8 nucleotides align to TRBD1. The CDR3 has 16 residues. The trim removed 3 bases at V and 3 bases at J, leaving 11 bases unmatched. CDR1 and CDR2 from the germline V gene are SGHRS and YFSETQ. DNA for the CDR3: TGCGCCAGCAGCTCCGCAGGGGGCTTCTCCGTCTACGAGCAGTACTTC. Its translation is CASSSAGGFSVYEQYF.

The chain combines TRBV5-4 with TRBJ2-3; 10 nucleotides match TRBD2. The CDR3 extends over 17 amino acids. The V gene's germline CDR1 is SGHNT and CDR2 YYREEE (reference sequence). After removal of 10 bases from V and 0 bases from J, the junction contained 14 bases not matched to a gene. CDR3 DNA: TGTGCCGTATCTATTCAGCGGGGGGGCGGTAGCACAGATACGCAGTATTTT. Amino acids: CAVSIQRGGGSTDTQYF.

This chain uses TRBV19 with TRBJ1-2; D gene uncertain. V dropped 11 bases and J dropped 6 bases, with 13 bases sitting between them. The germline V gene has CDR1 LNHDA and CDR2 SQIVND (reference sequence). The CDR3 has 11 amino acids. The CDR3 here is CAAKERDGYTF. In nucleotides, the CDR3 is TGTGCCGCGAAGGAACGGGATGGCTACACCTTC.

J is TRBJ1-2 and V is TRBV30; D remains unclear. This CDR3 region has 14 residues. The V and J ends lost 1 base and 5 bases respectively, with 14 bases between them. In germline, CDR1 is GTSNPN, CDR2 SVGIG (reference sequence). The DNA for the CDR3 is TGTGCCTGGAGTGCCCTGGGTCGAGAATATGGCTACACCTTC. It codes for CAWSALGREYGYTF.

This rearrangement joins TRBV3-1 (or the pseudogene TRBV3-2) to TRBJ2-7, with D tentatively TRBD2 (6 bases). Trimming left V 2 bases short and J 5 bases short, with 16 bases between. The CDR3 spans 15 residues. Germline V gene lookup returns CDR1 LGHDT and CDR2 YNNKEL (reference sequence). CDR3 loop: CASSQQPGVADEQYF. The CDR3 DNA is TGTGCCAGCAGCCAACAACCGGGAGTGGCGGACGAGCAGTACTTC.

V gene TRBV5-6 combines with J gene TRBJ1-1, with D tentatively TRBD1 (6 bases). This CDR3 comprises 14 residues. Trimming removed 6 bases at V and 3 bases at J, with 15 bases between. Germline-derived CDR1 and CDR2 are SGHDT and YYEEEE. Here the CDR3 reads CASTRGWGDTEAFF. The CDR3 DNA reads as TGTGCCAGCACCAGGGGATGGGGGGACACTGAAGCTTTCTTT. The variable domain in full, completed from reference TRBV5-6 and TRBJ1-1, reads DAGVTQSPTHLIKTRGQQVTLRCSPKSGHDTVSWYQQALGQGPQFIFQYYEEEERQRGNFPDRFSGHQFPNYSSELNVNALLLGDSALYLCASTRGWGDTEAFFGQGTRLTVV.

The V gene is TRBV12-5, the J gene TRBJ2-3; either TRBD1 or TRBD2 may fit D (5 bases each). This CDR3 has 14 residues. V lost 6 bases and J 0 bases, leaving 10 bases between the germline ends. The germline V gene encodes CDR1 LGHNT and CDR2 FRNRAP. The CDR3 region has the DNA TGTGCTAGTGGGGTATGGGACAGCACAGATACGCAGTATTTT. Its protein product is CASGVWDSTDTQYF.

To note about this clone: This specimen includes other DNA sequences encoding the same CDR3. CDR3 residues: CASSPRDTEAFF. CDR3 sequence (DNA): TGTGCCAGCTCACCTAGGGATACTGAAGCTTTCTTT. The genes are TRBV18 and TRBJ1-1, with D uncertain. CDR1 is KGHSH and CDR2 is LQKENI in the germline V gene. Trimming took 3 bases from V and 5 from J, leaving 7 bases between them. The CDR3 has 12 amino acids.

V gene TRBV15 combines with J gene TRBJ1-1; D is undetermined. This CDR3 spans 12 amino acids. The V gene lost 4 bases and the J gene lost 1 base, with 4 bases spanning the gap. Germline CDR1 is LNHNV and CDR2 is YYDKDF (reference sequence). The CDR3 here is CATSTGNTEAFF. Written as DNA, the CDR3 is TGTGCCACCAGCACGGGGAACACTGAAGCTTTCTTT.